This T cell receptor beta chain was recorded in a study of blood T cell repertoires in COVID-19. Whole-study context: From the United States, Italy and Spain came samples of acute and convalescent COVID-19.

With 6 bases removed from V and 5 bases from J, the gap between germline ends came to 13 bases. The length of the CDR3 is 14 residues. Germline lookup yields CDR1 MNHNY and CDR2 SVGAGI (reference sequence). Produced via immunoSEQ multiplex PCR; TCRdb's table is partial and in-frame only. The sample includes roughly 380,000 clones, around nine tenths of them seen just once. The chain combines TRBV6-6 with TRBJ1-4; D may be TRBD1 (6 bases). The sequencing input was peripheral blood. The sequence derives from a woman in her forties with COVID-19, enrolled during active disease. CDR3: CASRPGHRNEKLFF. The CDR3 DNA reads TGTGCCAGCAGGCCGGGACACCGAAATGAAAAACTGTTTTTT.